This T cell receptor (beta chain) originates from a study of shared clonotypes between healthy human individuals. General study results and limits: Rarefaction exposed incomplete sorted-subset sequencing despite large depth. Among non-shared clonotypes, generation probabilities were lower than among those shared by all four donors. Collection of samples was limited to blood; tissue repertoires likely differ.

CD45RO-negative, CCR7-selected cells formed the naive CD8 fraction, which excluded terminally differentiated effector memory CD45RA+ cells. In germline, CDR1 is SNHLY, CDR2 FYNNEI. This CDR3 spans 14 amino acids. Trimming took 3 bases from V and 5 from J; bases not matched to a gene: 6. As concerns this clone: Its target is unknown.

Per the study methods: ImmunoSEQ sequences covered only the junction and lacked quality scores; filtering therefore differed. Some clones are missing from TCRdb's copy, which holds only in-frame ones; the method was immunoSEQ multiplex PCR. The DNA was the basis for D and trimming; V, J and clone size are from that table. The repertoire holds some 2,100,000 clones, with roughly 91% as singletons. V is TRBV2 and J is TRBJ2-7, with 8 bases identical to TRBD2. The TCR originated in a man aged 18 to 30 in good health. Some clones in this sample may be carry-over from other donors' samples. Sequencing used naive CD8+ T cells from PBMCs. In DNA, the CDR3 is TGTGCCAGCAGTGATAGACTAGCGAGAGACGAGCAGTACTTC. Translation: CASSDRLARDEQYF.